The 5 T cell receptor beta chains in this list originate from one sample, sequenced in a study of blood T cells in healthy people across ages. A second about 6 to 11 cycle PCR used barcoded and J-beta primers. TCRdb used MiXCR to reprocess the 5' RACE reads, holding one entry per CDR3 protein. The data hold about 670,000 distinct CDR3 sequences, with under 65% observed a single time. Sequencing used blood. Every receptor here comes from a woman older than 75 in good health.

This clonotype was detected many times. In DNA form, the CDR3 reads TGTGCCAGCAGTGGGTCGAACTATGGCTACACCTTC. It translates to CASSGSNYGYTF. The chain employs TRBV6-5 and TRBJ1-2, with D hard to call. Germline V gene lookup returns CDR1 MNHEY and CDR2 SVGAGI. The CDR3 is 12 amino acids. Deletions cut 5 bases from V and 2 bases from J, with 6 bases between.

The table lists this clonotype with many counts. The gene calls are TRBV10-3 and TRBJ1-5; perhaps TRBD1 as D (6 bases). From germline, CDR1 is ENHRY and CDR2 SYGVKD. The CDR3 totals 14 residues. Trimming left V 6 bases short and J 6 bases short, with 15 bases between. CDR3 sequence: CAISSDSPGQPQHF. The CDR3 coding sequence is TGTGCCATCAGCTCGGACAGCCCCGGTCAGCCCCAGCATTTT.

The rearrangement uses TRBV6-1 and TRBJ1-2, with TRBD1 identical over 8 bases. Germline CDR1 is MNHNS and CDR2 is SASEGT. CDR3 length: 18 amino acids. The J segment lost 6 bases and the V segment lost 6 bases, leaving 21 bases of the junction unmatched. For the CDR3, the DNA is TGTGCCAGCAGCCACATCCCTTACGCCAGGACAGGGATTAATGGCTACACCTTC. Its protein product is CASSHIPYARTGINGYTF.

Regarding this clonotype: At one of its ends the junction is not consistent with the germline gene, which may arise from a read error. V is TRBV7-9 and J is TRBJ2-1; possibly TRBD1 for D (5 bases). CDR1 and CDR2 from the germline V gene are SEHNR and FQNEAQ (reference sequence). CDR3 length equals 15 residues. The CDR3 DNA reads TGTGCCAGCAGCATAGCAGAGACAGCAGAGAATGAGCAGTTCTTC. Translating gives CASSIAETAENEQFF.

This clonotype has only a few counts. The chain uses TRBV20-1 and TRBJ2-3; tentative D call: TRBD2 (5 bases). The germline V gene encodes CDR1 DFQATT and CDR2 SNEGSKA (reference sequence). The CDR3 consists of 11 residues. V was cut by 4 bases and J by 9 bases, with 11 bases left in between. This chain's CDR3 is CSANSATTQYF. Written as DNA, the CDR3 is TGCAGTGCTAATAGCGCTACCACGCAGTATTTT.